This T cell receptor (beta chain) appears in the sequencing data of a study of T cell changes during pregnancy in multiple sclerosis. The CDR3 covers 13 residues. The germline gives CDR1 LNHDA, CDR2 SQIVND (reference sequence). V lost 8 bases, J lost 6 bases, and 14 bases lay in between. Clones were sequenced by immunoSEQ multiplex PCR, and TCRdb holds only the in-frame ones, with some missing. The sample includes 12,000 or so clones, approximately 90% of them seen just once. The chain employs TRBV19 and TRBJ2-1; D ambiguous. The source is a female donor in good health, enrolled as a control in a pregnancy study. The specimen was CD8+ T cells from peripheral blood mononuclear cells, collected in the second trimester of pregnancy. As DNA, the CDR3 is TGTGCCAGTGAGGAGACTCCCCTCAATGAGCAGTTCTTC. The encoded protein is CASEETPLNEQFF.